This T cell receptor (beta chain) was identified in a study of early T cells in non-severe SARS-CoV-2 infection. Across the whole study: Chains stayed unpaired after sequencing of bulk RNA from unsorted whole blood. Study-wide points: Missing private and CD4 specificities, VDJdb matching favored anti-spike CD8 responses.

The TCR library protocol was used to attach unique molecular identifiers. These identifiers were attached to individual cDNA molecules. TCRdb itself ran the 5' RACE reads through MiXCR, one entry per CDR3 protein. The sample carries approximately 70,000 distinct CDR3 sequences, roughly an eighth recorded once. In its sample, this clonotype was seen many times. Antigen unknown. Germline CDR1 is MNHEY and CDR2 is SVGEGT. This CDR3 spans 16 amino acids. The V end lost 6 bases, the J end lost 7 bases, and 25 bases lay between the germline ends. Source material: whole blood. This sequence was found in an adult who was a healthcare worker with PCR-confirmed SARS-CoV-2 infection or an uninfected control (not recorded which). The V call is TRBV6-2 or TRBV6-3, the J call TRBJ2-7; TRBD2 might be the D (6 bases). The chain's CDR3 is CASSPILGGPGYEQYF. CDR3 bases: TGTGCCAGCAGCCCTATCTTGGGGGGACCTGGTTATGAGCAGTACTTC.